This T cell receptor beta chain was identified during a study of monozygotic twins with inflammatory bowel disease. CDR3 length: 12 amino acids. Germline V CDR1 and CDR2: MNHEY, SMNVEV (reference sequence). TCRdb reprocessed the 5' RACE reads and keeps a single row for each CDR3 protein, giving no DNA. This repertoire includes 140,000 to 150,000 distinct CDR3 sequences. Sequencing was done on a sample of blood. The chain uses TRBV27 and TRBJ1-1. The clonotype originates from a human donor with ulcerative colitis or Crohn's disease, or a healthy co-twin of an affected twin (not recorded which). CDR3 protein: CASKGGGSEAFF.